These 19 T cell receptor beta chains were sequenced from one sample in a study of a mutant IDH1 vaccine in newly diagnosed glioma. Specified time point: week 11, during vaccination. A single vaccine dose contained 300 ug of mutant IDH1 20-mer peptide, and topical imiquimod was used with it. The repertoire was sequenced with immunoSEQ multiplex PCR; TCRdb's copy has only in-frame clones and lacks some. This table holds some 22,000 clones, 70% to 80% found once. No antigen has been assigned to these receptors. The material was PBMCs, obtained from a glioma patient whose treatment included an IDH1 peptide vaccine. The receptors here all came from a man in his forties with glioma.

This clone was observed a single time. The CDR3 sequence is CAWSVGNNQPQHF. The CDR3 nucleotides are TGTGCCTGGAGTGTAGGGAATAATCAGCCCCAGCATTTT. The chain recombines TRBV30 with TRBJ1-5, with D hard to call. Germline CDR1 and CDR2: GTSNPN and SVGIG (reference sequence). Deletions cut 0 bases from V and 4 bases from J, with 7 bases between. The CDR3 is made up of 13 amino acids.

The gene calls are TRBV7-9 and TRBJ2-2, with D possibly TRBD2 on 5 matching bases. CDR1 is SEHNR and CDR2 is FQNEAQ in the germline V gene (reference sequence). V lost 5 bases and J 5 bases, leaving 12 bases between the germline ends. The CDR3 is 14 residues long. The CDR3 here is CASSVRAGTGELFF. The CDR3 coding sequence is TGTGCCAGCAGCGTCCGGGCGGGTACCGGGGAGCTGTTTTTT.

This clone was recorded a few times. The V call is TRBV5-4, the J call TRBJ1-1; the D gene is possibly TRBD1 (5 bases). V lost 2 bases, J lost 11 bases, and 19 bases lay in between. The V gene's germline CDR1 is SGHNT and CDR2 YYREEE (reference sequence). There are 14 residues in the CDR3. The CDR3 nucleotides read TGTGCCAGCAGCTTCCGGGACGCCCTTTTGAAGGCTTTCTTT. Translated, it gives CASSFRDALLKAFF.

The CDR3: CASRPLAGGTSTDTQYF. The CDR3 bases are TGTGCCAGCAGGCCCCTAGCGGGAGGCACTAGCACAGATACGCAGTATTTT. The rearrangement uses TRBV7-2 and TRBJ2-3; TRBD2 agrees at 11 bases. The V gene's germline CDR1 is SGHTA and CDR2 FQGNSA. This CDR3 has 17 residues. V dropped 6 bases and J dropped 0; count of bases not matched to a gene: 8.

The chain carries TRBV6-5 and TRBJ2-1, with 9 bases aligning to TRBD1. Germline V gene sequence: CDR1 MNHEY, CDR2 SVGAGI. The V and J ends lost 6 bases and 4 bases, in that order; junction bases with no gene match: 7. This CDR3 region has 15 residues. The CDR3 DNA reads TGTGCCAGCAGCCCGGCCGGGACAGGGTACAATGAGCAGTTCTTC. Its protein product is CASSPAGTGYNEQFF.

V usage is TRBV5-6 and J usage is TRBJ2-1, with 12 bases fitting TRBD2. The CDR3 sequence is 19 residues long. The trim removed 2 bases at V and 4 bases at J, leaving 13 bases unmatched. The germline V gene encodes CDR1 SGHDT and CDR2 YYEEEE. The CDR3 DNA reads as TGTGCCAGCAGCTTCGCACTTTTGTCTAGCGGGAGGGGTTACAATGAGCAGTTCTTC. Protein: CASSFALLSSGRGYNEQFF. Full variable domain (remainder filled in from reference TRBV5-6 and TRBJ2-1): DAGVTQSPTHLIKTRGQQVTLRCSPKSGHDTVSWYQQALGQGPQFIFQYYEEEERQRGNFPDRFSGHQFPNYSSELNVNALLLGDSALYLCASSFALLSSGRGYNEQFFGPGTRLTVL.

The chain combines TRBV11-2 with TRBJ2-3, with D unresolved. V was clipped by 1 base and J by 5 bases, with 7 bases between them. CDR3 length: 13 amino acids. Germline V CDR1 and CDR2: SGHAT, FQNNGV. CDR3 in amino acids: CASSLASVDTQYF. For the CDR3, the DNA is TGTGCCAGCAGCTTAGCGTCGGTAGATACGCAGTATTTT.

The chain uses TRBV15 and TRBJ1-5; no reliable D call. Deletions cut 0 bases from V and 0 bases from J, with 12 bases between. The CDR3 is 17 residues long. Germline lookup yields CDR1 LNHNV and CDR2 YYDKDF (reference sequence). Here the CDR3 reads CATSRDLSSYSNQPQHF. CDR3 coding DNA: TGTGCCACCAGCAGAGATTTGAGTTCCTATAGCAATCAGCCCCAGCATTTT.

The V call is TRBV11-2, the J call TRBJ1-6, with a possible D match to TRBD1 (6 bases). Germline V lookup: CDR1 SGHAT, CDR2 FQNNGV. The CDR3 loop spans 16 amino acids. V was trimmed by 5 bases and J by 0 bases, leaving 11 bases between them. The CDR3 loop reads CASSPRQASYNSPLHF. The CDR3 DNA reads as TGTGCCAGCAGCCCCCGACAGGCCTCCTATAATTCACCCCTCCACTTT.

The table lists this clone with a count of one. The rearrangement joins TRBV28 to TRBJ2-5, with 7 nucleotides matching TRBD2. Germline CDR1 is MDHEN and CDR2 is SYDVKM. V gave up 4 bases and J gave up 3 bases; unmatched junction bases: 8. The CDR3 consists of 15 residues. CDR3 protein: CASSSASAGEETQYF. CDR3 coding DNA: TGTGCCAGCAGTTCCGCCTCCGCGGGAGAAGAGACCCAGTACTTC. Looking up the rest from reference TRBV28 and TRBJ2-5 gives the full variable domain: DVKVTQSSRYLVKRTGEKVFLECVQDMDHENMFWYRQDPGLGLRLIYFSYDVKMKEKGDIPEGYSVSREKKERFSLILESASTNQTSMYLCASSSASAGEETQYFGPGTRLLVL.

The chain is built from TRBV6-1 and TRBJ2-7; tentative D call: TRBD1 (5 bases). This CDR3 is built from 13 residues. Germline CDR1 and CDR2: MNHNS and SASEGT. V was pared by 5 bases and J by 2 bases, with 10 bases between. The CDR3 DNA reads as TGTGCCAGCAGTCTCAGGGATACCTACGAGCAGTACGTC. This translates into CASSLRDTYEQYV.

This sequence joins TRBV6-6 and TRBJ1-1; tentative D call: TRBD1 (5 bases). Germline CDR1 and CDR2: MNHNY and SVGAGI (reference sequence). The V and J ends lost 1 base and 7 bases respectively, with 7 bases between them. The CDR3 is 12 residues long. The CDR3 DNA is TGTGCCAGCAGTTACTTCCAGGGTGAAGCTTTCTTT. It encodes CASSYFQGEAFF.

The rearrangement joins TRBV14 to TRBJ1-4, with no clear D. Deletions cut 4 bases from V and 7 bases from J, with 16 bases between. The CDR3 runs 15 residues. Germline assignment: CDR1 SGHDN and CDR2 FVKESK. The CDR3 DNA reads TGTGCCAGCAGCCCCCAGACCCGGGCGGGTGAAAAACTGTTTTTT. This gives the protein CASSPQTRAGEKLFF.

V gene TRBV21-1 combines with J gene TRBJ1-1; the DNA was not used to check the table's D call, TRBD1. TRBV21-1 counts as a pseudogene. CDR3 length: 19 amino acids. In DNA, the CDR3 is TGTGCCAGCAGCAGCCTCGACAGGGGGAGAGTAAACTTGAACACTGAAGCTTTCTTT. Protein sequence: CASSSLDRGRVNLNTEAFF.

CDR3 residues: CASSQPDRGPHANYGYTF. The CDR3 DNA is TGCGCCAGCAGTCAACCGGACCGAGGCCCCCACGCTAACTATGGCTACACCTTC. The chain has TRBV23-1 and TRBJ1-2; D is ambiguous. TRBV23-1 belongs to the ORF category, with a function that is uncertain. The CDR3 is 18 residues long. V was cut by 2 bases and J by 0 bases, with 19 bases left in between.

The chain joins TRBV5-5 to TRBJ1-6; no clear D. The germline V gene encodes CDR1 SGHKS and CDR2 YYEKEE (reference sequence). Trimming cost V 1 base and J 4 bases, with 6 bases left between them. This CDR3 contains 14 residues. CDR3 DNA sequence: TGTGCCAGCAGCTTGCTAACGTATAATTCACCCCTCCACTTT. Its translation: CASSLLTYNSPLHF.

In this sample, this clone turned up once. The CDR3 region has the DNA TGTGCCAGCAGCGTAGACCTGGGCCGAGAGACCCAGTACTTC. It specifies CASSVDLGRETQYF. The rearrangement joins TRBV9 to TRBJ2-5; D uncertain. V gave up 0 bases and J gave up 4 bases, with 10 bases separating them. The CDR3 totals 14 residues. Per germline, CDR1 SGDLS and CDR2 YYNGEE.

J is TRBJ2-1 and V is TRBV18; the D is unclear. The CDR3 extends over 14 amino acids. CDR1 is KGHSH and CDR2 is LQKENI in the germline V gene. V dropped 3 bases and J dropped 2 bases, with 8 bases sitting between them. CDR3 loop: CASSPGRTYNEQFF. In nucleotides, the CDR3 is TGTGCCAGCTCACCCGGACGGACCTACAATGAGCAGTTCTTC.

The chain is built from TRBV7-2 and TRBJ1-5; D is undetermined. The V end was cut by 0 bases, the J end by 2 bases, with 11 bases between. The CDR3 loop spans 16 amino acids. The germline gives CDR1 SGHTA, CDR2 FQGNSA. DNA of the CDR3: TGTGCCAGCAGCTTAGCGTCAGGTCGGGGCAATCAGCCCCAGCATTTT. It is translated as CASSLASGRGNQPQHF.